The sample holds one count of the clone carrying this T cell receptor beta chain. The PCR used 60 Vbeta and 13 Jbeta primers. Method: immunoSEQ multiplex PCR; TCRdb's copy keeps in-frame clones and lacks some. The sample contains some 96,000 clones, 64% of which appear only once. This sample was taken from a study of cytomegalovirus exposure and HLA in healthy donors. This CDR3 contains 11 residues. V was shortened by 1 base and J by 8 bases, with 8 bases between the two germline ends. Germline CDR1 reads DFQATT; CDR2 reads SNEGSKA (reference sequence). The rearrangement links TRBV20-1 to TRBJ1-2; D perhaps matches TRBD1 (5 bases). Material for sequencing was PBMCs. The clonotype was recovered from a man aged 55 to 70 in good health and CMV-seronegative. CDR3 amino acids: CSARGGVGYTF. CDR3 coding DNA: TGCAGTGCTAGAGGGGGGGTGGGCTACACCTTC.